The T cell receptor (beta chain) described here comes from a study of a mutant IDH1 vaccine in newly diagnosed glioma (dated by TCRdb to the early 2020s). Study-level background: Of the approximately 34 patients who were treated, around 62% were male and around 38% were female, and the mean age was about 40 years. Prior to enrollment, standard therapy consisting of radiotherapy alone, temozolomide alone, or radiochemotherapy with temozolomide had been administered to patients, with the combination being received by most patients. Peripheral blood was drawn at six visits: V03 (baseline), V05, V07, V10, V12 and V13. For exploratory analyses, longitudinal TCRB deep sequencing was carried out in roughly 25 treated patients wherever samples were available.

The library was built by means of the immunoSEQ multiplex PCR assay. Following the manufacturer's protocol, the hsTCRB Kit was used to amplify rearranged TCR beta chain sequences. Sequencing of TCRB libraries was carried out on an Illumina MiSeq. The original pipeline was this. Demultiplexing, trimming and gene mapping were performed with the kit vendor's proprietary platform. In TCRdb, the immuneACCESS table is reduced to in-frame sequences with V and J assigned. These tables do not hold every clone; where another copy was compared, an unresolved V gene accounts for under half, and the others remain unexplained. The V and J calls and the clone size are those of that table, but D and trimming were determined from the DNA. The sample table records some 16,000 clones; nearly 97% of these occur just once. The ten largest account for more than 3.5% of the sample. On the study overall, not on this receptor specifically: Pseudoprogression appeared unrelated to alterations in the top peripheral T cell clonotypes detected by TCRB sequencing. Immune responses induced by the vaccine were seen in roughly 92% of patients across multiple MHC alleles. The authors noted that analyses of patient blood samples could not be reproduced because of sample limitations. Availability determined which PBMC samples were chosen for TCRB deep sequencing.

With regard to this clone: Its specific antigen is unknown. Per-base qualities were not stored, and no clone one base away is much larger.

Taken with the paper, the label for time point translates to: baseline, week 1 (first vaccination visit). The meaning of the sample's treatment or condition label: pre-vaccination baseline after standard-of-care therapy. Newly diagnosed WHO grade 3 or 4 IDH1-mutant astrocytomas showing loss of nuclear ATRX were present in the donors. The samples were drawn from NOA16, a multicentre, single-arm, open-label phase I trial in Germany that tested a mutant IDH1 peptide vaccine in humans for the first time. Blood drawn at visit V03 was used as the baseline sample for immunogenicity testing. The DNeasy Blood and Tissue Kit was used to extract genomic DNA from EDTA blood for TCRB sequencing. The origin of this receptor is a woman younger than 30 with glioma. Some clones in this sample may be carry-over from other donors' samples. Sequenced here: peripheral blood mononuclear cells (PBMCs), sampled from a glioma patient treated with radiotherapy, temozolomide or both.

The DNA reads TGTGCCAGCAGCTTGGCGCGGGGGATCGGCGGCAATGAGCAGTTCTTC. This codes for CASSLARGIGGNEQFF. This receptor chain uses TRBV5-5 and TRBJ2-1; 7 central nucleotides agree with TRBD2. The germline V gene (reference sequence) yields SGHKS for CDR1 and YYEKEE for CDR2. Its CDR3 holds 16 amino acids, cysteine through phenylalanine. The entry retains the CDR3 DNA only, 48 bases that are in frame from base 1. After removal of 0 bases from V and 6 bases from J, the junction retains 9 bases not matched to a gene.